These T cell receptor beta chains were read from a single sample in a study of blood T cell repertoires in COVID-19. Only in-frame clones appear in the TCRdb table, and some are missing; sequencing was by immunoSEQ multiplex PCR. In the table there are 79,000 or so clones, 65% to 90% of which are singletons. Sequencing was performed on peripheral blood. These receptors all come from a human donor in a cohort sampled during active COVID-19. Both conserved end residues are trimmed from each CDR3.

v_gene,CDR3aa
TRBV28,ASSFTAEGRETQY
TRBV7-9,ASSSRTSGFTSYNEQF
TRBV14,ASSRGLASNEQF
TRBV4-2,ASSQLGRAGAGTDTQY
TRBV7-3,ASSLTVTSGDSSSYNEQF
TRBV28,ASTRGREETQY
TRBV18,ASSPRSGGTNEKLF
TRBV2,ASSGSGGRRETQY
TRBV5-1,ASSPGGNQPQH
TRBV9,ASSSSWAGVGGETQY
TRBV19,ASSSPGLAREQY
TRBV12-3/TRBV12-4,ASSLARFEQY
TRBV28,ANWDRGIRGYT
TRBV7-2,ASSLGILEVNSQPQH
TRBV4-1,ASSSLTGSRETQY
TRBV24-1,ATSDGTSGRTIHEQY
TRBV30,GTGRDRANMNTEAF
TRBV5-1,ASSESGGASYEQY
TRBV7-8,ASSSQRGGYNEQF
TRBV6-5,ANRGSPGDTEAF
TRBV5-8,ASSLPDLIANEQF
TRBV7-2,ASSLGAGSKGYT
TRBV12-3/TRBV12-4,ASSLPPGTEAF
TRBV28,ASSLLPGQGVYEQY
TRBV7-3,ASSITSSSYEQY
TRBV3-1/TRBV3-2,ASSQDLRVGGARSETQY
TRBV7-3,ASSLSLLSGGSTDTQY
TRBV19,ASSGTGKQPQH
TRBV5-1,ASSLFASGQETQY
TRBV5-4,ASSERTAYNEKLF
TRBV27,ASSTTGGGTGVYEQY
TRBV4-2,ASSFSASGRNYNEQF
TRBV4-2,ASSQDRRQAEQY
TRBV7-9,ASSRQGASYGYT
TRBV6-5,ASRSHRPPYNEQF
TRBV19,ASSRQGAAHTEAF
TRBV11-3,ASSLAGGSSYNEQF
TRBV2,ASSGVTGLWQPQH
TRBV4-1,ASSLVSGGLYNEQF
TRBV15,ATSRERVGQPQH
TRBV7-8,ASSQSRTGDTGELF
TRBV28,ASSTPHRTYQPQH
TRBV6-4,ASSELPGQYNSPLH
TRBV28,ASSFFLDKNDGYT
TRBV4-3,ASSQDLGTMGDTQY
TRBV7-9,ASSFQGATEAF
TRBV21-1,ASSEQGAGSTEAF
TRBV5-1,ASSLAENEQF
TRBV7-7,ASSATVAGELF